Listed here is a single T cell receptor (beta chain). The CDR3 totals 14 residues. CDR1 and CDR2 (germline): SGHRS, YFSETQ. V was clipped by 3 bases and J by 2 bases, with 9 bases between them. This sample is drawn from a study of blood T cell repertoires in COVID-19. About the research overall: Sites across the United States, Italy and Spain contributed samples from acute and convalescent COVID-19. In each case, the material was cDNA or gDNA derived from T cells, B-cell-depleted T cells, or PBMCs.

Per the study methods: Cell counts per sample came from amplifying reference gene primers. Profiled with immunoSEQ multiplex PCR; TCRdb holds only in-frame clones, not every one. Clonal size and the V and J genes are those of that table, whereas D and trimming came from the DNA. The sample carries some 67,000 clones, 87% recorded once. Sequencing was done on a sample of peripheral blood. The clonotype comes from a woman over 75 with acute or convalescent COVID-19. This chain links TRBV5-1 with TRBJ1-3; D is possibly TRBD1 (5 bases). The CDR3 sequence: CASSYGTAGNTIYF. CDR3 DNA sequence: TGCGCCAGCAGCTACGGGACTGCTGGAAACACCATATATTTT.